This T cell receptor (beta chain) was identified in a study of molecular identifiers for immune sequencing clone quantification. This CDR3 comprises 11 residues. CDR1 and CDR2 (germline): SGHDN, FVKESK. The ends were cut back, 0 bases at V and 6 bases at J, with 3 bases in the middle. Preparation methods for the bulk TCR libraries were those previously described, with listed TCR primers. TCRdb reanalysed the PCR reads using MiXCR and keeps one entry per CDR3 protein. The table lists about 510,000 distinct CDR3 sequences, 20% to 25% of them singletons. Overall study findings and caveats: Clones above 20 RNA copies contained over 98% of effector molecules but under 1% of naive ones.

Sorting captured naive CD8 T cells as CD8+CD4-CCR7+CD45RA+. This clonotype has a count of ten or more. Its matching antigen is unknown. Input material: naive CD8+ T cells from blood, with Jurkat cell RNA spiked in. Subset meaning: FACS-sorted CD8+CD4-CCR7+CD45RA+ naive T cells. The J gene is TRBJ2-7, the V gene TRBV14; D ambiguous. The clonotype comes from a human donor in good health. Some libraries in this study had Jurkat cell RNA spiked in. The CDR3 nucleotides read TGTGCCAGCAGCCAAGAGGCCGAGCAGTACTTC. This encodes CASSQEAEQYF.